Below, 7 T cell receptor beta chains from the same sample are listed, as sequenced in a study of CD8 T cells in Susac syndrome. cDNA came from about 0.5 to 1 ug RNA primed by random hexamers. Via MiXCR, TCRdb re-called the immunoSEQ multiplex PCR reads, giving one row per CDR3 protein. The table records 250,000 to 350,000 distinct CDR3 sequences, approximately 85% of them present only once. Source material: CD8+ T cells from PBMCs. These receptors all stem from a human donor with multiple sclerosis.

To note about this clonotype: This CDR3 is missing its conserved last phenylalanine or tryptophan, likely due to a read error. In DNA form, the CDR3 reads TGTGCCTGGAGTGTAGCGGGAGCCCAAGCTTTCTCT. Residues: CAWSVAGAQAFS. The chain couples TRBV30 to TRBJ1-1; D is ambiguous. Germline-derived CDR1 and CDR2 are GTSNPN and SVGIG (reference sequence). The CDR3 is 12 residues long. Trimming took 0 bases from V and 9 from J, leaving 11 bases between them.

The rearrangement uses TRBV29-1 and TRBJ2-7, with D unresolved. With 2 bases removed from V and 2 bases from J, the gap between germline ends came to 10 bases. This CDR3 contains 13 residues. Germline assignment: CDR1 SQVTM and CDR2 ANQGSEA. The CDR3 reads CSVEQDRPYEQYF. The CDR3 bases are TGCAGCGTTGAACAGGATAGACCCTACGAGCAGTACTTC.

The chain couples TRBV4-1 to TRBJ2-4, with no clear D. With 6 bases removed from V and 0 bases from J, the gap between germline ends came to 6 bases. Per germline, CDR1 MGHRA and CDR2 YSYEKL. This CDR3 has 13 amino acids. The CDR3 here is CASRPIAKNIQYF. The DNA for the CDR3 is TGCGCCAGCAGACCTATAGCCAAAAACATTCAGTACTTC.

The rearrangement joins TRBV9 to TRBJ1-2, with D possibly matching TRBD1 (5 bases). The CDR3 sequence is 14 residues long. V lost 3 bases, J lost 1 base, and 10 bases lay in between. Germline CDR1 SGDLS, CDR2 YYNGEE. In DNA, the CDR3 is TGTGCCAGCAGCGGGGACTCCCTTAACTATGGCTACACCTTC. Protein sequence: CASSGDSLNYGYTF. Based on the CDR3 plus reference TRBV9 and TRBJ1-2, the full variable domain is DSGVTQTPKHLITATGQRVTLRCSPRSGDLSVYWYQQSLDQGLQFLIQYYNGEERAKGNILERFSAQQFPDLHSELNLSSLELGDSALYFCASSGDSLNYGYTFGSGTRLTVV.

The chain combines TRBV29-1 with TRBJ2-1, with 9 bases aligning to TRBD2. This CDR3 has 16 amino acids. Losses at the gene ends were 0 bases for V and 12 bases for J; bases not matched to a gene: 15. CDR1 is SQVTM and CDR2 is ANQGSEA in the germline V gene. CDR3 residues: CSVEDWREGREVGQFF. The CDR3 DNA reads TGCAGCGTTGAAGATTGGCGGGAGGGCCGTGAAGTAGGGCAGTTCTTC.

CDR3 coding DNA: TGTGCCAGCAGTGAAGCGACAGGGGGCTTGGAAAATACGCAGTATTTT. Its translation is CASSEATGGLENTQYF. J is TRBJ2-3 and V is TRBV2; 10 bases map to TRBD1. After removal of 0 bases from V and 7 bases from J, the junction contained 7 bases not matched to a gene. The CDR3 contains 16 residues. The germline gives CDR1 SNHLY, CDR2 FYNNEI.

J is TRBJ2-1 and V is TRBV27; 8 positions match TRBD2. The germline V gene has CDR1 MNHEY and CDR2 SMNVEV (reference sequence). CDR3 length: 13 amino acids. Trimming at V came to 8 bases and at J to 7 bases, leaving 7 bases not matched to a gene. In nucleotides, the CDR3 is TGTGCCAGCTCACCCGGGGGGGCGAATGAGCAGTTCTTC. Encoded protein: CASSPGGANEQFF.